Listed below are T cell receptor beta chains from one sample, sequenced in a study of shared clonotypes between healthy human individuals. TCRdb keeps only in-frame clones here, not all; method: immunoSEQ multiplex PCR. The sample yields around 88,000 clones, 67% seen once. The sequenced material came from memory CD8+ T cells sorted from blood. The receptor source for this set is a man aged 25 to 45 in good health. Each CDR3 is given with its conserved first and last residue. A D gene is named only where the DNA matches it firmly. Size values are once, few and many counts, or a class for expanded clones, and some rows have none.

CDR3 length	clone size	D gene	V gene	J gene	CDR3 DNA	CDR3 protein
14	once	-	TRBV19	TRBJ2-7	TGTGCCAGTAGTACGACTGTAACGCCCATCGAGCAGTACTTC	CASSTTVTPIEQYF
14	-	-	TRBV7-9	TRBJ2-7	TGTGCCAGCAGCGTACGTCAGGGGTCCTACGAGCAGTACTTC	CASSVRQGSYEQYF
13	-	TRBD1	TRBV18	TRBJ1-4	TGTGCCAGCTCGACGGGACAGTTTGAAAAACTGTTTTTT	CASSTGQFEKLFF
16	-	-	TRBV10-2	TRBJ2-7	TGCGCCAGCAGGGGTTTTGGGGGCGGGAGAGACTACGAGCAGTACTTC	CASRGFGGGRDYEQYF
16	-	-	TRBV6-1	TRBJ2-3	TGTGCCAGCAGTGAAGCAGGGGGTAGCGGGACAGATACGCAGTATTTT	CASSEAGGSGTDTQYF
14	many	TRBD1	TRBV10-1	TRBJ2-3	TGCGCCAGCAGGGACAGGGGCTGCACAGATACGCAGTATTTT	CASRDRGCTDTQYF
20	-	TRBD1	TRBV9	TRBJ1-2	TGTGCCAGCAGCTTCCAGGGACAGGGGACCGCTCGTCTCCCTTACTATGGCTACACCTTC	CASSFQGQGTARLPYYGYTF
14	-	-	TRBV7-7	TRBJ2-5	TGTGCTAGCAGCTTAAACGGCCTACGGGAGACCCAGTACTTC	CASSLNGLRETQYF
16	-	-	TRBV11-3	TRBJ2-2	TGTGCCAGCAGCCAATCAGGGTCCTTAACCGAGGAAGAGCTGTTTTTT	CASSQSGSLTEEELFF
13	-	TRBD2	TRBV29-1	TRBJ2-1	TGCAGCGCTCGGACTAGCGAGTACAATGAGCAGTTCTTC	CSARTSEYNEQFF
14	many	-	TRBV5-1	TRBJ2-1	TGCGCCAGCAGCTTGGAACAGGCAGTGGATGAGCAGTTCTTC	CASSLEQAVDEQFF
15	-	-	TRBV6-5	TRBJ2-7	TGTGCCAGCAGCCCCTACCCCCGGGAACCCTACGAGCAGTACTTC	CASSPYPREPYEQYF
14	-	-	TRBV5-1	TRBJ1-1	TGCGCCAGCAGCTTAGTGGGAGGGAACACTGAAGCTTTCTTT	CASSLVGGNTEAFF
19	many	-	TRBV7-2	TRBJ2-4	TGTGCCAGCAGCTTACCCACTACATCCAGGGAGCTAGCCAAAAACATTCAGTACTTC	CASSLPTTSRELAKNIQYF
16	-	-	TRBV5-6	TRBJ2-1	TGTGCCAGCAGCTCGGGCTTCAAAAGCTCCTACAATGAGCAGTTCTTC	CASSSGFKSSYNEQFF
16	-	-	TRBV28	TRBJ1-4	TGTGCCAGCAGTTTATATAGGGTACTGGCTAATGAAAAACTGTTTTTT	CASSLYRVLANEKLFF
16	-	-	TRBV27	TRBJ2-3	TGTGCCAGCAGTCCATTAGCGGACCTAAGCACAGATACGCAGTATTTT	CASSPLADLSTDTQYF
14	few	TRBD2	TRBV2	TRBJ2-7	TGTGCCGCAACCCAGGGACTAGATAATTCAGGGCAGTACTTC	CAATQGLDNSGQYF
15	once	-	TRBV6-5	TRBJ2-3	TGTGCCAGCCGCGGAGAGGGGCTTAATCGGGATACGCAGTATTTT	CASRGEGLNRDTQYF
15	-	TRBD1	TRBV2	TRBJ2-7	TGTGCCAGCAGTGAAATGGGGACAGGGGAGGACGAGCAGTACTTC	CASSEMGTGEDEQYF
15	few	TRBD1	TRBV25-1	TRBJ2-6	TGTGCCAGCAGTCAGACAGGGTACGGGGCCAACGTCCTGACTTTC	CASSQTGYGANVLTF
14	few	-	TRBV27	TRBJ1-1	TGTGCCAGCAGTTCGTGGACGGGGAACACTGAAGCTTTCTTT	CASSSWTGNTEAFF
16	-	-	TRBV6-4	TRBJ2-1	TGTGCCAGCAGGGGAAGAAGAAGTGGATGTGGAAATGAGCAGTTCTTC	CASRGRRSGCGNEQFF
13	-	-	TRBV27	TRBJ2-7	TGTGCCAGCAGATACAGGGTCGGGGGCGAGCAGTACTTC	CASRYRVGGEQYF
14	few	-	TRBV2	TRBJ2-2	TGTGCCAGCAGTACGGTCACTGTCACCGGGGAGCTGTTTTTT	CASSTVTVTGELFF
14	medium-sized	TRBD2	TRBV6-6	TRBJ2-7	TGTGCCAGCAGTCCCCTAGCGGGAGCAGGCGAGCAGTACTTC	CASSPLAGAGEQYF